The rows below give T cell receptor beta chains drawn from one sample of a study of T cells in Graves' hyperthyroidism and ophthalmopathy. TCRdb itself ran the multiplex PCR reads through MiXCR, one entry per CDR3 protein. In the table there are hundreds of thousands of distinct CDR3 sequences, around 45% of which are singletons. What was sequenced was peripheral blood or thyroid tissue (not recorded which). These receptor sequences come from a woman younger than 30 with Graves' hyperthyroidism. Both conserved end residues are part of each CDR3. A D gene is named only where the DNA matches it firmly. Clone sizes are given selectively: once, few, many, or a class where the clone is expanded.

j_call clone_size d_call v_call cdr3_aa cdr3_nt
TRBJ1-6 - - TRBV6-5 CASSYLRPRDSPLHF TGTGCCAGCAGTTACTTGAGGCCAAGGGATTCACCCCTCCACTTT
TRBJ2-1 - - TRBV24-1 CATSETLGDEQFF TGTGCCACCAGTGAGACTCTCGGCGATGAGCAGTTCTTC
TRBJ1-6 - TRBD1 TRBV7-8 CASSLKRQGRRSPLHF TGTGCCAGCAGCTTAAAGCGACAGGGGAGACGGTCACCCCTCCACTTT
TRBJ2-7 many - TRBV20-1 CSASLRYEQYF TGCAGTGCTAGTCTCCGCTACGAGCAGTACTTC
TRBJ1-5 - - TRBV19 CASSSLQGNQPQHF TGTGCCAGTAGTTCGCTACAGGGTAATCAGCCCCAGCATTTT
TRBJ1-5 - - TRBV7-9 CASSLEREPQHF TGTGCCAGCAGCCTAGAACGGGAGCCCCAGCATTTT
TRBJ2-7 few - TRBV19 CASSIVSGTTYEQYF TGTGCCAGTAGTATAGTTAGCGGCACCACCTACGAGCAGTACTTC
TRBJ1-5 many - TRBV20-1 CSASSRSSNQPQHF TGCAGTGCTAGCAGTCGCAGTAGCAATCAGCCCCAGCATTTT
TRBJ1-2 few - TRBV29-1 CSARVGIWGYTF TGCAGCGCCCGGGTGGGGATTTGGGGCTACACCTTC
TRBJ1-2 many - TRBV24-1 CATSRGEHYGYTF TGTGCCACCAGTCGCGGGGAGCACTATGGCTACACCTTC
TRBJ2-7 few TRBD1 TRBV10-3 CASSERTGNEQYF TGTGCCAGCAGTGAAAGGACAGGGAACGAGCAGTACTTC
TRBJ1-1 - - TRBV7-3 CASSITRDPNTEAFF TGTGCCAGCAGCATAACCCGGGACCCGAACACTGAAGCTTTCTTT
TRBJ2-5 many TRBD1 TRBV9 CASSVWTGEMETQYF TGTGCCAGCAGCGTTTGGACAGGGGAGATGGAGACCCAGTACTTC
TRBJ1-5 - - TRBV7-8 CASSRAGGAVSNQPQHF TGTGCCAGCAGCCGCGCGGGAGGGGCCGTCAGCAATCAGCCCCAGCATTTT
TRBJ2-7 - TRBD1 TRBV29-1 CSAGGEYEQYF TGCAGCGCAGGGGGCGAATACGAGCAGTACTTC
TRBJ1-3 - - TRBV7-3 CASSPRTSGNTIYF TGTGCCAGCAGCCCACGGACCTCTGGAAACACCATATATTTT
TRBJ1-4 - TRBD1 TRBV2 CASRDRETNEKLFF TGTGCCAGCAGGGACAGGGAAACTAATGAAAAACTGTTTTTT
TRBJ2-7 few - TRBV19 CASSTRDPFHEQYF TGTGCCAGTAGTACCCGGGACCCCTTCCACGAGCAGTACTTC
TRBJ2-5 few - TRBV7-9 CASSDLLAERQETQYF TGTGCCAGCAGTGACCTTTTGGCAGAGCGACAAGAGACCCAGTACTTC
TRBJ2-5 many - TRBV29-1 CSVGGAPETQYF TGCAGCGTTGGAGGGGCGCCAGAGACCCAGTACTTC
TRBJ1-4 - - TRBV10-3 CATAGSSNEKLFF TGTGCCACCGCGGGGTCGTCTAATGAAAAACTGTTTTTT
TRBJ2-7 once - TRBV2 CASAGAAYEQYF TGTGCCAGCGCGGGGGCCGCCTACGAGCAGTACTTC
TRBJ1-5 many - TRBV29-1 CSVDPQGNQPQHF TGCAGCGTTGACCCTCAGGGCAATCAGCCCCAGCATTTT
TRBJ2-5 few - TRBV7-2 CASSPGYRGETQYF TGCGCCAGCAGCCCCGGATATCGCGGGGAGACCCAGTACTTC
TRBJ2-2 - - TRBV4-3 CASSQGGFITGELFF TGCGCCAGCAGCCAGGGGGGCTTTATCACCGGGGAGCTGTTTTTT
TRBJ1-6 many - TRBV9 CASSQDGSLHF TGTGCCAGCAGCCAAGACGGATCCCTCCACTTT
TRBJ2-7 - TRBD2 TRBV20-1 CSASHQTSGTSYEQYF TGCAGTGCTAGCCATCAGACTAGCGGGACCTCCTACGAGCAGTACTTC
TRBJ2-2 once - TRBV25-1 CASSPWGSDRTGELFF TGTGCCAGCAGCCCGTGGGGGAGTGATCGCACCGGGGAGCTGTTTTTT
TRBJ1-2 few - TRBV7-2 CASSLAGQMHGYTF TGTGCCAGCAGCTTAGCCGGACAGATGCATGGCTACACCTTC
TRBJ2-7 - - TRBV4-3 CASSQELGAVDEQYF TGCGCCAGCAGCCAAGAATTGGGGGCCGTCGACGAGCAGTACTTC
TRBJ1-2 - TRBD1 TRBV29-1 CSVELDRVGGYTF TGCAGCGTTGAGCTGGACAGGGTAGGAGGCTACACCTTC
TRBJ1-6 many - TRBV6-6 CASSWGGAPLHF TGTGCCAGCAGTTGGGGCGGGGCCCCCCTCCACTTT
TRBJ1-1 few - TRBV11-3 CASSPRDTLRVEAFF TGTGCCAGCAGTCCCCGGGACACCCTGAGGGTTGAAGCTTTCTTT
TRBJ1-1 - - TRBV7-3 CASSPHSRSSEAFF TGTGCCAGCAGCCCCCACAGCAGGTCTAGTGAAGCTTTCTTT
TRBJ1-6 many TRBD1 TRBV2 CASWTGGNSPLHF TGTGCCAGTTGGACAGGGGGAAATTCACCCCTCCACTTT
TRBJ2-7 many TRBD1 TRBV29-1 CSVEDRGSEQYF TGCAGCGTTGAAGACAGGGGGTCCGAGCAGTACTTC
TRBJ1-5 few - TRBV7-9 CASSQVVGAGNQPQHF TGTGCCAGCAGCCAAGTGGTGGGGGCTGGCAATCAGCCCCAGCATTTT
TRBJ1-1 once TRBD1 TRBV10-3 CAGSTGTADEAFF TGTGCCGGGTCAACCGGGACAGCGGATGAAGCTTTCTTT
TRBJ1-1 - - TRBV15 CATSIGTEAFF TGTGCCACCAGCATCGGGACCGAAGCTTTCTTT
TRBJ2-7 - - TRBV20-1 CSAARAPKEQYF TGCAGTGCTGCCCGGGCCCCCAAGGAGCAGTACTTC
TRBJ2-2 once - TRBV20-1 CSARDVQGGTGELFF TGCAGTGCTAGAGATGTCCAGGGGGGCACCGGGGAGCTGTTTTTT
TRBJ1-2 many - TRBV2 CAATVHGLYGYTF TGTGCCGCGACTGTTCATGGACTCTATGGCTACACCTTC
TRBJ2-7 - - TRBV2 CASSYSLLGGYEQYF TGTGCCAGCAGTTACTCCCTCCTAGGGGGCTACGAGCAGTACTTC
TRBJ2-7 - - TRBV4-2 CASSQDIPAVYEQYF TGTGCCAGCAGCCAAGATATCCCAGCGGTTTACGAGCAGTACTTC
TRBJ2-7 few TRBD1 TRBV10-3 CASSPGQGASYEQYF TGTGCCAGCAGCCCGGGACAGGGGGCTTCCTACGAGCAGTACTTC
TRBJ2-5 many - TRBV7-8 CASSLEVETQYF TGTGCCAGCAGCTTAGAGGTTGAGACCCAGTACTTC
TRBJ2-5 many - TRBV7-7 CASSSKGGRETQYF TGTGCTAGCAGCTCCAAAGGGGGGCGAGAGACCCAGTACTTC
TRBJ2-5 few TRBD2 TRBV20-1 CSAPGLAGAPEGTQYF TGCAGTGCTCCGGGACTAGCGGGAGCTCCAGAAGGGACCCAGTACTTC
TRBJ1-5 few - TRBV9 CASSVEPGVWSNQPQHF TGTGCCAGCAGCGTAGAGCCAGGGGTGTGGAGCAATCAGCCCCAGCATTTT
TRBJ1-1 - - TRBV20-1 CRVNRVLHTEAFF TGCAGGGTGAACAGGGTTTTGCACACTGAAGCTTTCTTT
TRBJ2-7 - - TRBV4-3 CASSQDTSGQYF TGCGCCAGCAGCCAAGATACCAGCGGGCAGTACTTC
TRBJ1-5 few - TRBV2 CASSSVRGNSNQPQHF TGTGCCAGCAGTTCTGTTCGGGGGAATAGCAATCAGCCCCAGCATTTT
TRBJ1-5 - - TRBV9 CARTGDSNQPQHF TGTGCCAGAACAGGCGATAGCAATCAGCCCCAGCATTTT
TRBJ2-7 many - TRBV7-8 CASSRSKFYEQYF TGTGCCAGCAGCCGATCGAAATTCTACGAGCAGTACTTC
TRBJ1-2 - TRBD1 TRBV15 CATSYRTGFVGYTF TGTGCCACCAGCTACCGGACAGGGTTTGTTGGCTACACCTTC
TRBJ2-5 - - TRBV29-1 CAWSVTGETQYF TGTGCCTGGAGTGTAACGGGAGAGACCCAGTACTTC
TRBJ1-5 many - TRBV2 CASTRGDQPQHF TGTGCCAGCACTCGGGGGGATCAGCCCCAGCATTTT